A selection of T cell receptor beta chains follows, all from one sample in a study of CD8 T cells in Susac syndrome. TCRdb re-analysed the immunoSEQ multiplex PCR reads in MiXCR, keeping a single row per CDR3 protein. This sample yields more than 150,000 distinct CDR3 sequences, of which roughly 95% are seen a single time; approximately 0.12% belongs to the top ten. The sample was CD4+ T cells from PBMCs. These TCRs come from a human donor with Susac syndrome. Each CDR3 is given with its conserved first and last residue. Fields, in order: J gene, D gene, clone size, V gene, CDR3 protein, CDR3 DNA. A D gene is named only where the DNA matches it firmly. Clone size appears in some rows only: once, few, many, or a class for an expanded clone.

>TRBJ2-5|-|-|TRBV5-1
CASSFFPQETQYF
TGCGCCAGCAGCTTTTTCCCCCAGGAGACCCAGTACTTC
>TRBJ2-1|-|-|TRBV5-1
CASSPTPSWRIPNEQFF
TGCGCCAGCAGCCCCACCCCTAGCTGGAGAATCCCCAATGAGCAGTTCTTC
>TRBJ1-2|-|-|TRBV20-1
CSAERDNYGYTF
TGCAGTGCTGAGAGGGATAACTATGGCTACACCTTC
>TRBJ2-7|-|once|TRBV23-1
CASSRGKSREEPYEQYF
TGCGCCAGCTCCAGGGGCAAATCAAGGGAGGAGCCCTACGAGCAGTACTTC
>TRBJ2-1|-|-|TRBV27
CASSQGALNNEQFF
TGTGCCAGCAGCCAGGGAGCGCTTAACAATGAGCAGTTCTTC
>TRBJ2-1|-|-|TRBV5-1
CASSLGRVGYNEQFF
TGCGCCAGCAGCTTGGGGAGGGTGGGCTACAATGAGCAGTTCTTC
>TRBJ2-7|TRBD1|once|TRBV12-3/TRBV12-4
CASSPTDGTESSYEQYF
TGTGCCAGCAGCCCGACCGACGGGACAGAGAGCTCCTACGAGCAGTACTTC
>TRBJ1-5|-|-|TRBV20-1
CSARAPDRSNGQPQHF
TGCAGTGCTAGAGCCCCTGACAGGTCTAACGGTCAGCCCCAGCATTTT
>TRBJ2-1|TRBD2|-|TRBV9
CASSEGTSGSYEQFF
TGTGCCAGCAGCGAGGGGACTAGCGGGAGTTATGAGCAGTTCTTC
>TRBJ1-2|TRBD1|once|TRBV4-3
CASSQVPTGNGYTF
TGCGCCAGCAGCCAAGTACCGACAGGGAATGGCTACACCTTC
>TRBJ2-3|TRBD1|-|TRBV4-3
CASSQDLGGATDTQYF
TGCGCCAGCAGCCAAGATTTAGGGGGCGCAACAGATACGCAGTATTTT
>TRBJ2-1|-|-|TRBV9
CASSVAAANEQFF
TGTGCCAGCAGCGTAGCAGCGGCCAATGAGCAGTTCTTC
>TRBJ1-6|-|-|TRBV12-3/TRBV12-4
CASSPTGRRNSPLHF
TGTGCCAGCAGTCCTACAGGGCGTCGGAATTCACCCCTCCACTTT
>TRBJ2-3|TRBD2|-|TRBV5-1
CASSPRLSGDHTDTQYF
TGCGCCAGCAGCCCCCGACTTAGCGGGGACCACACAGATACGCAGTATTTT
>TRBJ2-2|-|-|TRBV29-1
CSVKRSNTGELFF
TGCAGCGTTAAACGGTCGAACACCGGGGAGCTGTTTTTT
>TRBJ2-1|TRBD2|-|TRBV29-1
CSAGLAGTVDEQFF
TGCAGCGCTGGACTAGCGGGAACAGTGGATGAGCAGTTCTTC
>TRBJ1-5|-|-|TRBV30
CAWSVQSLNQPQHF
TGTGCCTGGAGTGTGCAAAGCCTCAATCAGCCCCAGCATTTT
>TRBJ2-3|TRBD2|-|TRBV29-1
CSAKLAGDTDTQYF
TGCAGCGCTAAACTAGCGGGAGACACAGATACGCAGTATTTT
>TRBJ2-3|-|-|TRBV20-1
CSARERWGTDTQYF
TGCAGTGCTAGAGAAAGGTGGGGCACAGATACGCAGTATTTT
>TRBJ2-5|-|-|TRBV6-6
CASTQAEPEAQYF
TGTGCCAGCACCCAGGCCGAGCCGGAGGCCCAGTACTTC
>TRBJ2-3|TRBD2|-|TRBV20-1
CSARLAGESTDTQYF
TGCAGTGCTAGGTTAGCGGGAGAGTCGACAGATACGCAGTATTTT
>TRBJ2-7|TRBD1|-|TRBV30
CALTGDRAYEQYF
TGTGCCCTTACAGGGGATCGGGCCTACGAGCAGTACTTC
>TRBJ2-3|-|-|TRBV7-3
CASSLHGGSTDTQYF
TGTGCCAGCAGCTTACACGGGGGAAGCACAGATACGCAGTATTTT
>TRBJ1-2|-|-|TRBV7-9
CASSLGLEGYGYTF
TGTGCCAGCAGCCTCGGACTTGAGGGCTATGGCTACACCTTC
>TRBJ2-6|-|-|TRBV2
CASMPLSGANVLTF
TGTGCCAGCATGCCCCTCTCTGGGGCCAACGTCCTGACTTTC
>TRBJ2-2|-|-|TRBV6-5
CASSMTGSPGELFF
TGTGCCAGCAGTATGACAGGAAGTCCCGGGGAGCTGTTTTTT
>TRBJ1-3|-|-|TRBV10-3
CAISGGPGNTIYF
TGTGCCATCAGTGGGGGGCCTGGAAACACCATATATTTT
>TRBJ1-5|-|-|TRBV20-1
CSARYFNQPQHF
TGCAGTGCCAGGTATTTCAATCAGCCCCAGCATTTT
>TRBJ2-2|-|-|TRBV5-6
CASSLRATGELFF
TGTGCCAGCAGCTTGCGCGCCACCGGGGAGCTGTTTTTT
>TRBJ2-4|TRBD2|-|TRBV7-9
CASSLAGTRNIQYF
TGTGCCAGCAGCCTAGCGGGGACTCGAAACATTCAGTACTTC
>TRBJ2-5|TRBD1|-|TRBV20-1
CSASADRAESETQYF
TGCAGTGCTAGTGCTGACAGGGCGGAGTCGGAGACCCAGTACTTC
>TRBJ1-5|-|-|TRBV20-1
CSARGTGQPQHF
TGCAGTGCTAGAGGGACTGGTCAGCCCCAGCATTTT